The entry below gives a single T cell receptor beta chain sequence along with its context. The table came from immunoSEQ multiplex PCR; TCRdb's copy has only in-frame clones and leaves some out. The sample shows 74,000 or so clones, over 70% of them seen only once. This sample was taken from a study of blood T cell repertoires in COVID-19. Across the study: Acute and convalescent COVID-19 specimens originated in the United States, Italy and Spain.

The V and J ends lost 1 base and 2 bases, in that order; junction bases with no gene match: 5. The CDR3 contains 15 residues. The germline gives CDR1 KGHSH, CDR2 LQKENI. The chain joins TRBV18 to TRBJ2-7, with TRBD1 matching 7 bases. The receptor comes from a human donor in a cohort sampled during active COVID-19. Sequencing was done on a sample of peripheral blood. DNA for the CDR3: TGTGCCAGCTCACCACGCCCAAGGGGGCCCTACGAGCAGTACTTC. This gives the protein CASSPRPRGPYEQYF.